This is a list of T cell receptor beta chains from one sample in a study of CD8 T cells in Susac syndrome. TCRdb independently ran MiXCR on the immunoSEQ multiplex PCR reads; one entry per CDR3 protein. The top ten clones hold under 0.15% of a sample with around 150,000 distinct CDR3 sequences, around 95% of them seen once. Sample: CD4+ T cells from PBMCs. These receptors originate from a human donor in good health. Each CDR3 is given with its conserved first and last residue. The order of the fields is J gene, D gene, V gene, CDR3 DNA, CDR3 protein. The D gene is left open where the match is weak.

>TRBJ2-5|.|TRBV24-1
TGTGCCACCAGTGACTACCGGGGGGAGACCCAGTACTTC
CATSDYRGETQYF
>TRBJ2-5|.|TRBV7-8
TGTGCCAGCAGCATCGTAGAGACCCAGTACTTC
CASSIVETQYF
>TRBJ2-1|TRBD1|TRBV28
TGTGCCAGCAGGCTAGTACAGGGGACCTACAATGAGCAGTTCTTC
CASRLVQGTYNEQFF
>TRBJ2-5|.|TRBV6-5
TGTGCCAGCAGACTCGACAGTATCCAAGAGACCCAGTACTTC
CASRLDSIQETQYF
>TRBJ2-3|.|TRBV27
TGTGCCAGCAGTTTGAGGGGCGCAGATACGCAGTATTTT
CASSLRGADTQYF
>TRBJ1-2|.|TRBV12-3/TRBV12-4
TGTGCCAGCAGTCCTGACGGGCCTAACTATGGCTACACCTTC
CASSPDGPNYGYTF
>TRBJ2-7|.|TRBV6-1
TGTGCCAGCAGTGAAGCTCCAGGGGAGTCCTACGAGCAGTACTTC
CASSEAPGESYEQYF
>TRBJ1-2|.|TRBV4-2
TGTGCCAGCAGCCAAGACGTCCAGGGGGGCTACACCTTC
CASSQDVQGGYTF
>TRBJ2-5|.|TRBV9
TGTGCCAGCAGCGTTAGCGGACAAGAGACCCAGTACTTC
CASSVSGQETQYF
>TRBJ2-1|TRBD2|TRBV29-1
TGCAGCGCAATGAGCGGGGGGGCCAGATGGAATGAGCAGTTCTTC
CSAMSGGARWNEQFF
>TRBJ1-1|TRBD1|TRBV7-3
TGTGCCAGCAGCTTAGCAGGGGGTGGCACTGAAGCTTTCTTT
CASSLAGGGTEAFF